This T cell receptor beta chain stems from a study of blood T cell repertoires in COVID-19. In the study overall: The samples span acute and convalescent COVID-19 from the United States, Italy and Spain.

Profiled with immunoSEQ multiplex PCR; TCRdb holds only in-frame clones, not every one. The repertoire consists of 300,000 to 350,000 clones, with about nine tenths occurring once and the leading ten covering roughly 2.1%. The CDR3 contains 15 residues. The germline V gene has CDR1 MRHNA and CDR2 SNTAGT. The V and J ends lost 6 bases and 4 bases respectively, with 18 bases between them. This chain links TRBV6-4 with TRBJ1-1; TRBD1 is a possible D gene (6 bases). What was sequenced was peripheral blood. The receptor's source is a young man with active or convalescent COVID-19. The CDR3 DNA follows: TGTGCCAGCAGGCGGGTCGAGGGGGATGGCACTGAAGCTTTCTTT. Its protein is CASRRVEGDGTEAFF.